The T cell receptor beta chain under discussion was sequenced for a study of cytomegalovirus exposure and HLA in healthy donors. Study background: Sequencing of 150 million to 200 million T cells in an earlier analysis found 120 million or so unique TCR beta sequences. Study results and limitations: CMV antigen specificity of three CMV-associated chains was confirmed in vitro. In a later analysis, TCR beta V- and J-gene trimming was associated with a missense DCLRE1C variant. When presence/absence was analysed, sequencing depth was taken to be roughly uniform across donors.

Trimming cost V 3 bases and J 2 bases, with 8 bases left between them. The germline V gene has CDR1 SGHDT and CDR2 YYEEEE. The CDR3 is made up of 13 amino acids. The PCR contained 60 Vbeta and 13 Jbeta primers. Generated by immunoSEQ multiplex PCR, the TCRdb table keeps only in-frame clones and is missing some. The sample holds about 130,000 clones, around 82% seen once. To note about this clone: No antigen is known for it.

Sequencing was done on a sample of PBMCs. The receptor was derived from a male donor in good health and CMV-seropositive. This sequence joins TRBV5-6 and TRBJ2-5; no definite D call. CDR3 DNA: TGTGCCAGCAGCTCTTGGGCACAAGAGACCCAGTACTTC. Amino acid sequence: CASSSWAQETQYF.